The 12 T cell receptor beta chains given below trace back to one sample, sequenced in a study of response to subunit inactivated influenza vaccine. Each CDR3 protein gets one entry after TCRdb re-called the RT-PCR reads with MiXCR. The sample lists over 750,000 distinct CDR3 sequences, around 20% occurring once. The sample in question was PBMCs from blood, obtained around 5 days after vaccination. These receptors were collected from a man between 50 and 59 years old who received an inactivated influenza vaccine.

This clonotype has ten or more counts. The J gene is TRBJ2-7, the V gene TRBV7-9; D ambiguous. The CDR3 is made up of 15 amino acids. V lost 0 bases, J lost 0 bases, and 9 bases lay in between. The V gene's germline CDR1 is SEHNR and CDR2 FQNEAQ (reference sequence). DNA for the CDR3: TGTGCCAGCAGCTTAGCGGGCGGCCTCTCCTACGAGCAGTACTTC. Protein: CASSLAGGLSYEQYF.

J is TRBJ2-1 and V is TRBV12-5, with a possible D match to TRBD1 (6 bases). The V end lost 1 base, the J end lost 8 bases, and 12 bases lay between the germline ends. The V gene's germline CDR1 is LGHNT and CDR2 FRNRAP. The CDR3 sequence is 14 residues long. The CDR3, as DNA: TGTGCTAGTGGTTTGGCGGCAGGGGCACATGAGCAGTTCTTC. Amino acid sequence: CASGLAAGAHEQFF. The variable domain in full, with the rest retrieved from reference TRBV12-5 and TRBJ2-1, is DARVTQTPRHKVTEMGQEVTMRCQPILGHNTVFWYRQTMMQGLELLAYFRNRAPLDDSGMPKDRFSAEMPDATLATLKIQPSEPRDSAVYFCASGLAAGAHEQFFGPGTRLTVL.

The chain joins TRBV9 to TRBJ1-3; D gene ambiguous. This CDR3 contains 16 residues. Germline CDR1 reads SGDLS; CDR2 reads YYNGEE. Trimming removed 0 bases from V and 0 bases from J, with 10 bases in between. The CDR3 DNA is TGTGCCAGCAGCGTAGCGGAATACGCCTCTGGAAACACCATATATTTT. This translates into CASSVAEYASGNTIYF.

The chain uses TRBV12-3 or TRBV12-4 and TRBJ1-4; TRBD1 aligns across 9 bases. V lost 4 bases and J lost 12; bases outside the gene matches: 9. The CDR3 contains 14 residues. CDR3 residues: CASSSGTGKQELFF. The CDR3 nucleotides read TGTGCCAGCAGTTCCGGGACAGGGAAACAAGAACTGTTTTTT.

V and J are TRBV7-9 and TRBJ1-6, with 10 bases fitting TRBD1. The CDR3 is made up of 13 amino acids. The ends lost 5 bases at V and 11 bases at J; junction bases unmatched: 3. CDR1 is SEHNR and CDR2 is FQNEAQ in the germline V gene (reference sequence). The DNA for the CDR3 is TGTGCCAGCAGCCCCGGGACAGGGGCACCCCTCCACTTT. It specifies CASSPGTGAPLHF.

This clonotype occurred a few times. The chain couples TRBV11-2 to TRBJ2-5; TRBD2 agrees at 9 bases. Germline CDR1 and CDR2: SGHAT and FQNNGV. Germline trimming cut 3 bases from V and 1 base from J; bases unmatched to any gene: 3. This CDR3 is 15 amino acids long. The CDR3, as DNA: TGTGCCAGCAGCTTCACTAGCGGGCCCCAAGAGACCCAGTACTTC. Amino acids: CASSFTSGPQETQYF.

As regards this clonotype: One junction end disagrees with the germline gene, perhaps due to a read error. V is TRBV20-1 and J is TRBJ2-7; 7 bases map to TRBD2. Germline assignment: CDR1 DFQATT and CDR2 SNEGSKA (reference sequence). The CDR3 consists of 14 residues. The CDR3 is CSADDRDYSNEQYF. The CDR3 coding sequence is TGCAGTGCCGACGACCGGGACTACTCCAACGAGCAGTACTTC.

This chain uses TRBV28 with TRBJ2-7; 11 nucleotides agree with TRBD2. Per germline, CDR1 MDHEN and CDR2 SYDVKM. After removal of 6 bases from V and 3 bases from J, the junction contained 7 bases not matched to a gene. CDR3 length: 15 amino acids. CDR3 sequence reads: CASRRTSGRGYEQYF. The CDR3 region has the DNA TGTGCCAGCAGGCGAACTAGCGGGAGAGGCTACGAGCAGTACTTC.

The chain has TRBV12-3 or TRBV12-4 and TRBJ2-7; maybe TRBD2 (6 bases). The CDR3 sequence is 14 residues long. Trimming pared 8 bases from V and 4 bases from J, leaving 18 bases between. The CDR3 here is CASGDGTPPYEQYF. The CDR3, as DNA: TGTGCCAGCGGAGATGGGACTCCTCCTTACGAGCAGTACTTC.

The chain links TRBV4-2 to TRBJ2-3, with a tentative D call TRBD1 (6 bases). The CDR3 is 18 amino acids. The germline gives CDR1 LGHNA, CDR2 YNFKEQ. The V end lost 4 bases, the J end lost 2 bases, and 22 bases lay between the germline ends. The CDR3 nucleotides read TGTGCCAGCAGCCCAGACGTCGGTGGCACAGGGATCACAGATACGCAGTATTTT. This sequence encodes CASSPDVGGTGITDTQYF.

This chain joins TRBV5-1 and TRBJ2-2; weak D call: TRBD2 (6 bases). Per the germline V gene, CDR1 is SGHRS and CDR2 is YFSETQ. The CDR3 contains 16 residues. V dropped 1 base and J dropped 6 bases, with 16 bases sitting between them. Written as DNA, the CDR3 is TGCGCCAGCAGCTTGAGTGTCGGAGGGGTAGCCGGGGAGCTGTTTTTT. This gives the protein CASSLSVGGVAGELFF.

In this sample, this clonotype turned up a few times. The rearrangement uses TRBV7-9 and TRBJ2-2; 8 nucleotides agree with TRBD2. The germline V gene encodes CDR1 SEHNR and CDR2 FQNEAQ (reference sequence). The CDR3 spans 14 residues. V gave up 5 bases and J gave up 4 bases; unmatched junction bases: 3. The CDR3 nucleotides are TGTGCCAGCAGCCGGGGGGGACTCACCGGGGAGCTGTTTTTT. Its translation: CASSRGGLTGELFF. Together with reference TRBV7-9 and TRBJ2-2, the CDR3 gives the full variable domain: DTGVSQNPRHKITKRGQNVTFRCDPISEHNRLYWYRQTLGQGPEFLTYFQNEAQLEKSRLLSDRFSAERPKGSFSTLEIQRTEQGDSAMYLCASSRGGLTGELFFGEGSRLTVL.